The rows below give T cell receptor beta chains drawn from one sample of a study of T cells in Graves' hyperthyroidism and ophthalmopathy. TCRdb ran MiXCR on the multiplex PCR reads and lists one entry per CDR3 protein. The repertoire holds roughly 570,000 distinct CDR3 sequences, with around 42% as singletons. Sequenced sample: peripheral blood or thyroid tissue (not recorded which). Every receptor here comes from a woman aged 18-35 years with Graves' hyperthyroidism. The CDR3 runs from the conserved cysteine through the conserved F or W. Each record gives: clone size, J gene, V gene, D gene, CDR3 DNA, CDR3 protein. D genes are given only for firm matches. Size is omitted from some rows. Given values are once, few, many or a class for expanded clones.

>.|TRBJ1-2|TRBV19|.
TGTGCCAGTAGTATGGCAGGGGTTGGCTATGGCTACACCTTC
CASSMAGVGYGYTF
>few|TRBJ1-1|TRBV11-3|.
TGTGCCAGCAGCGCACGGTGGGGAACGAACACTGAAGCTTTCTTT
CASSARWGTNTEAFF
>few|TRBJ2-3|TRBV7-8|TRBD2
TGTGCCAGCAGCCAAGTCGTAGTAGCGGGAGAAGATACGCAGTATTTT
CASSQVVVAGEDTQYF
>many|TRBJ1-3|TRBV15|.
TGTGCCACCAGCACCGACAGGTTCTCTGGAAACACCATATATTTT
CATSTDRFSGNTIYF
>once|TRBJ1-1|TRBV29-1|.
TGCAGCACCCATAACACTGAAGCTTTCTTT
CSTHNTEAFF
>once|TRBJ1-2|TRBV7-2|TRBD1
TGTGCCAGCACCCTCCCCGGGACAGGGGGCTATGGCTACACCTTC
CASTLPGTGGYGYTF
>few|TRBJ1-5|TRBV6-5|.
TGTGCCAGCAGTTATTTGGACAGACTCAATCAGCCCCAGCATTTT
CASSYLDRLNQPQHF
>few|TRBJ2-7|TRBV15|.
TGTGCCACCAGCAGGGACACCAACTACGAGCAGTACTTC
CATSRDTNYEQYF
>.|TRBJ1-5|TRBV29-1|TRBD1
TGCAGCGTTGAGGGACAGGGATATAGCAATCAGCCCCAGCATTTT
CSVEGQGYSNQPQHF
>many|TRBJ1-5|TRBV20-1|TRBD1
TGCAGTGCTAGCGAACCCCCCGGGACAGGGTGGCAGCCCCAGCATTTT
CSASEPPGTGWQPQHF
>many|TRBJ2-7|TRBV9|.
TGTGCCAGCAGCGTAGATGAAGGTTTGTCCTACGAGCAGTACTTC
CASSVDEGLSYEQYF
>few|TRBJ1-1|TRBV25-1|TRBD1
TGTGCCAGCAGGAAAGAACCCACAGGGGCGAACACTGAAGCTTTCTTT
CASRKEPTGANTEAFF
>.|TRBJ1-2|TRBV2|.
TGTGCCAGCAGTGAGGCTGGCGGCTACACCTTC
CASSEAGGYTF
>many|TRBJ1-3|TRBV20-1|.
TGCAGTGCCGACGGGCGGACGGACTCTGGAAACACCATATATTTT
CSADGRTDSGNTIYF
>.|TRBJ2-2|TRBV5-1|TRBD1
TGCGCCAGCAGACTTGACAGGGGGCATAGCAGTGGCACCGGGGAGCTGTTTTTT
CASRLDRGHSSGTGELFF
>.|TRBJ1-1|TRBV29-1|.
TGCAGCGTTGATAAGGGTATCACTGAAGCTTTCTTT
CSVDKGITEAFF
>many|TRBJ2-5|TRBV9|TRBD1
TGTGCCAGCAGCGTAAGCAGGGGGCTGGAGACCCAGTACTTC
CASSVSRGLETQYF
>many|TRBJ1-1|TRBV5-1|.
TGCGCCAGCAGCTTGTCCGGGGTGAACACTGAAGCTTTCTTT
CASSLSGVNTEAFF
>.|TRBJ2-7|TRBV20-1|TRBD1
TGCAGTGCTACTTGGACAGGGGAACGCACTGAGCAGTACTTC
CSATWTGERTEQYF
>.|TRBJ2-7|TRBV29-1|TRBD1
TGCAGCGTTGAAGATTTCTGGGACAGGGGGCGCGAGCAGTACTTC
CSVEDFWDRGREQYF
>many|TRBJ2-5|TRBV27|TRBD2
TGTGCCAGCAGTGACGGCGGGGGATACCAAGAGACCCAGTACTTC
CASSDGGGYQETQYF
>.|TRBJ1-1|TRBV6-6|.
TGTGCCAGCAGTTATTCCCCTCGGGGCGGGACTGAAGCTTTCTTT
CASSYSPRGGTEAFF
>.|TRBJ2-6|TRBV7-7|.
TGTGCCAGCAGTCGGTCTCCGTCGGGGGCCAACGTCCTGACTTTC
CASSRSPSGANVLTF
>many|TRBJ2-5|TRBV5-6|TRBD2
TGTGCCAGCAACCAGGGAGGGATAGAGACCCAGTACTTC
CASNQGGIETQYF
>.|TRBJ1-2|TRBV10-3|.
TGTGCCATCAGTGCTAGCGGGTGGGTCGGGGGCTACACCTTC
CAISASGWVGGYTF
>.|TRBJ2-5|TRBV7-9|TRBD1
TGTGCCAACAAGACAGGGGCCGGTGAGACCCAGTACTTC
CANKTGAGETQYF
>.|TRBJ2-7|TRBV20-1|TRBD1
TGCAGTGCCCTCCGGACAGGGGGCTTCTATGAGCAGTACTTC
CSALRTGGFYEQYF
>many|TRBJ2-5|TRBV2|.
TGTGCCAGCAGTGAGGACCTCGCGAGGCAAGAGACCCAGTACTTC
CASSEDLARQETQYF
>.|TRBJ1-2|TRBV2|.
TGTGCCAGCAGTTATACTAGCGGGGTGCACTATGGCTACACCTTC
CASSYTSGVHYGYTF
>many|TRBJ2-7|TRBV20-1|TRBD2
TGCAGTGCTAGCTACCTAGCGGGGGGATTCTCCTACGAGCAGTACTTC
CSASYLAGGFSYEQYF
>.|TRBJ2-1|TRBV29-1|.
TGCAGCGTTCGTGAGCCGGATTCGAACAATGAGCAGTTCTTC
CSVREPDSNNEQFF
>many|TRBJ2-5|TRBV3-1|TRBD1
TGTGCCAGCAGCGATACAGGGGGCCAAGAGACCCAGTACTTC
CASSDTGGQETQYF
>.|TRBJ2-7|TRBV25-1|.
TGTGCCAGCAGCGGGGCAGGGGGGGACGAGCAGTACTTC
CASSGAGGDEQYF
>many|TRBJ1-1|TRBV20-1|.
TGCAGTGCTAGAGCGGGACACACGAACACTGAAGCTTTCTTT
CSARAGHTNTEAFF
>many|TRBJ1-5|TRBV7-2|.
TGTGCCAGCAGCTTAGGGGACCCAAATCAGCCCCAGCATTTT
CASSLGDPNQPQHF
>.|TRBJ1-1|TRBV5-1|TRBD1
TGCGCCAGCAGCCGGACGACAGGGATGAACACTGAAGCTTTCTTT
CASSRTTGMNTEAFF
>.|TRBJ2-6|TRBV20-1|TRBD2
TGCAGTGCGAGGACGGGAGGGGGCTCTGGGGCCAACGTCCTGACTTTC
CSARTGGGSGANVLTF